This T cell receptor (beta chain) was captured in a study of CD8 T cells in Susac syndrome. In the study overall: Susac syndrome patients were untreated, on corticosteroids with some adding intravenous immunoglobulin, or on intravenous immunoglobulin only.

This clonotype was found once. The CDR3 is 15 amino acids. V was pared by 5 bases and J by 1 base, with 17 bases between. Germline V gene lookup returns CDR1 SQVTM and CDR2 ANQGSEA. Random hexamers served to reverse transcribe about 0.5 to 1 ug RNA. immunoSEQ multiplex PCR amplified TCR beta CDR3 across 54 Vbeta, 13 Jbeta. MiXCR was run by TCRdb on the immunoSEQ multiplex PCR reads, yielding one entry per CDR3 protein. The sample holds under 300,000 distinct CDR3 sequences, about 96% seen once. The sequencing input was CD4+ T cells from PBMCs. The clonotype was recovered from a human donor with Susac syndrome. This chain connects TRBV29-1 to TRBJ1-2; TRBD1 might be the D (6 bases). The CDR3 loop reads CSVSRTVTHNYGYTF. CDR3 DNA sequence: TGCAGCGTTTCTAGGACAGTCACCCATAACTATGGCTACACCTTC.